This T cell receptor (beta chain) was sequenced in a study of blood T cells in healthy people across ages. Every sample had a minimum of 6.5 million PBMCs isolated. There are a few counts of this clonotype. Trimming shortened V by 5 bases and J by 6 bases, and 10 bases separated the two germline ends. Germline CDR1 and CDR2: PRHDT and FYEKMQ (reference sequence). The CDR3 length is 13 residues. Then a second PCR, running about 6 to 12 cycles, was carried out with a sample-barcoded 5' primer and a J-beta primer mix. Tags on each cDNA molecule came from a template-switch adaptor with 12 random nucleotides. From the 5' RACE reads, TCRdb called clonotypes with MiXCR, one entry per CDR3 protein. The table lists over a million distinct CDR3 sequences, over 35% of them singletons.

V is TRBV13 and J is TRBJ2-2; D is undetermined. The material sequenced was blood. This receptor was taken from a woman in her sixties in good health. The CDR3 is CASSPRGAGELFF. The CDR3 region has the DNA TGTGCCAGCAGCCCAAGAGGCGCCGGGGAGCTGTTTTTT.